A single T cell receptor beta chain is shown here with its context. This sample was included in a study of control samples from healthy donors and cancer patients. V was pared by 5 bases and J by 5 bases, with 8 bases of the junction left unmatched. The CDR3 has 15 residues. The germline gives CDR1 MDHEN, CDR2 SYDVKM. Generated by immunoSEQ multiplex PCR, the TCRdb table keeps only in-frame clones and is missing some. Its clone listing holds around 190,000 clones. The TCR comes from a woman in her 30s in good health. The V gene is TRBV28, the J gene TRBJ1-4; 7 bases are shared with TRBD1. The source material was blood. The CDR3 loop reads CASSPGQADNEKLFF. The DNA of the CDR3 is TGTGCCAGCAGTCCTGGACAGGCCGACAATGAAAAACTGTTTTTT.